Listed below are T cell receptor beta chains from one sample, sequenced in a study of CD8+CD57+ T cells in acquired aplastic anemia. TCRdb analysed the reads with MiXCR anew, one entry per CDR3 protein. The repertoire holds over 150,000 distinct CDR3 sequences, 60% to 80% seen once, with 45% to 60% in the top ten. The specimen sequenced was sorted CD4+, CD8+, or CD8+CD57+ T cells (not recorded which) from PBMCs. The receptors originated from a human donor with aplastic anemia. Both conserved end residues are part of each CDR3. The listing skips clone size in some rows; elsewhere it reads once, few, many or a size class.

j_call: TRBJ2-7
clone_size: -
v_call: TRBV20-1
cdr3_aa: CSARGTSVYEQYF

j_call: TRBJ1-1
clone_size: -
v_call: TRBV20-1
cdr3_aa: CSARGHTEAFF

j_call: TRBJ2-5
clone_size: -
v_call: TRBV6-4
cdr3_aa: CASSLGAGLGQETQYF

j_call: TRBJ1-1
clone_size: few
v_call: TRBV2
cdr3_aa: CASSPGHMNTEAFF

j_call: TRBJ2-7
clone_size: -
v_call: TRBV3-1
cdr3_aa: CASSQEPGQGRTYEQYF

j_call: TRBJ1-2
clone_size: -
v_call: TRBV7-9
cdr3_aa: CASSFLTETNYGYTF

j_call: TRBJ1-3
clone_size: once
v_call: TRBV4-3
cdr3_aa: CASSQTGTASGNTIYF

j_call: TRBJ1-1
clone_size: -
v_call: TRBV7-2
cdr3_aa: CASSLGTAYSAFF

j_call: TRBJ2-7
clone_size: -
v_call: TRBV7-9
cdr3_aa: CASSSGQSYEQYF

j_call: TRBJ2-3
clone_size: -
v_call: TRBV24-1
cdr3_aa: CATSPGQGITDTQYF

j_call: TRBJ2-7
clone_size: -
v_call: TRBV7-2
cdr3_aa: CASSLSGPQQYF

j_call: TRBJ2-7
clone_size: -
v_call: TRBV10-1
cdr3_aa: CARQLIYEQYF

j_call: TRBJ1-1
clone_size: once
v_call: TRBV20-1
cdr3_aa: CSAREDVNTEAFF

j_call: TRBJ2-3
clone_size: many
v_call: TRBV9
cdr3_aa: CASSEGLAGGNEQYF

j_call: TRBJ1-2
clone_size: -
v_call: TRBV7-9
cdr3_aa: CASSPVGNYGYTF

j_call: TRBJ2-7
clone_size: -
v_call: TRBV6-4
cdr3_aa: CASRNGPGGSYEQYF

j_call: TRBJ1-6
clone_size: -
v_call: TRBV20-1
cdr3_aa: CSARGANSPLHF

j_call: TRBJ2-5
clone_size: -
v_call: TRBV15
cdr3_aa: CATSRDLARLAGVQETQYF

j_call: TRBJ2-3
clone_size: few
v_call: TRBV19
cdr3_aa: CASSRGTDTQYF

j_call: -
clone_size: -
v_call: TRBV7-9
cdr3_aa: CASSLVGGAGDTQYF

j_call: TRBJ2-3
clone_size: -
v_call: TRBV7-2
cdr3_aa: CASSPADTQYF

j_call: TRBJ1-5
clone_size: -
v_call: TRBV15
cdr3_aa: CATSRGGQSDSNQPQHF

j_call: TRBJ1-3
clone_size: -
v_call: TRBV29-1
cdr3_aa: CSVALRDTIYF

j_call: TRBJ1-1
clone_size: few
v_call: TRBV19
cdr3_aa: CASRIQAKNTEAFF

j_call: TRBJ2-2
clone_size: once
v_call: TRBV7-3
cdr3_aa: CASSSVVNTGELFF

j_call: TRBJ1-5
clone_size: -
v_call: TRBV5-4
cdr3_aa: CATQTELNQPQHF

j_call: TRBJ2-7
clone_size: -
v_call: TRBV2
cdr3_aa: CASSQGIGYEQYF

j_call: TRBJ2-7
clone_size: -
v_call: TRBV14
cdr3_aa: CASSQETGVAYEQYF

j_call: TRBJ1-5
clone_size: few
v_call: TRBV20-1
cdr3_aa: CSASGGNQPQHF

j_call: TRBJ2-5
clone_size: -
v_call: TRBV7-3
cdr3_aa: CASSLRDRGFQETQYF

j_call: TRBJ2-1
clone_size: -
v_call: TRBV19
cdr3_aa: CATRQGSYNEQFF

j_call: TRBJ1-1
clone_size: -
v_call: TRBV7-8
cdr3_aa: CASSWKVQNTEAFF

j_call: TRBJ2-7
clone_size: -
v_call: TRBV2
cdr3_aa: CASGSRQGQYF

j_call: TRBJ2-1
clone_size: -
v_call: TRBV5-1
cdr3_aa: CASSSRQGDVNEQFF

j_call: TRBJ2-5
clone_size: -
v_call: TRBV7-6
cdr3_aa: CASSLAVTQYF

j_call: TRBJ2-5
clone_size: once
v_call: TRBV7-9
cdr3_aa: CASSPGRGVYQETQYF

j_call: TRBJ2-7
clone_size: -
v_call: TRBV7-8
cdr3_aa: CASSLVGSPTYEQYF

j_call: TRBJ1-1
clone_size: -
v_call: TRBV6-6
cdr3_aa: CASGQGVARNTEAFF

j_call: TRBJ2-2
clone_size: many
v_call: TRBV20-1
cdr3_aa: CSANQGGEHTGELFF

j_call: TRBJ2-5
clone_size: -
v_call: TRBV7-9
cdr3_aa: CASSVGAGGQETQYF

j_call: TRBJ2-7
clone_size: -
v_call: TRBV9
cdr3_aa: CASSVGPDGGGEQYF

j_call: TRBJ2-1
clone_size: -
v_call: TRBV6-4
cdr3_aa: CASSPSGDSNEQFF

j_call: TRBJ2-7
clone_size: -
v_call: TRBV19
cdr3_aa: CASSPAGDYEQYF

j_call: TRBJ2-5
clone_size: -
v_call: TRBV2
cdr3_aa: CASTPGLAPETQYF

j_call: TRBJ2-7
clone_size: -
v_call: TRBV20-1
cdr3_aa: CSAPLTGGSYEQYF

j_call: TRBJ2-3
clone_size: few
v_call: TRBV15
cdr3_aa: CATSNYRVGQMQYF

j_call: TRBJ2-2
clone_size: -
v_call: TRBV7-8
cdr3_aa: CASSPGQGTSGDTGELFF

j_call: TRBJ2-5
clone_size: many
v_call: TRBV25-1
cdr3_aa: CASSGQEAGDRETQYF

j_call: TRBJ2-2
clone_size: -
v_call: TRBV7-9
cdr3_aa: CASRIGTGSTGELFF

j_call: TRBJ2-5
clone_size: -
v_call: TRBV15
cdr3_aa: CATSRDWGQVETQYF

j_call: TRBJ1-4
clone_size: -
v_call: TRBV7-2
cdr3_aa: CASSLDGTGTNEKLFF

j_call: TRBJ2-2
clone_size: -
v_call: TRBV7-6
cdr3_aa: CASSLGMSGTGELFF

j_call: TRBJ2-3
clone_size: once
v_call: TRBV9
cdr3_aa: CASSDDRNSTDTQYF